The next 8 T cell receptor beta chains were all read from a single sample in a study of blood T cells in healthy people across ages. Sample-barcoded 5' priming and a J-beta primer mix drove a second PCR of roughly 7 to 11 cycles. TCRdb reanalysed the 5' RACE reads using MiXCR and keeps one entry per CDR3 protein. Here the sample spans a few hundred thousand distinct CDR3 sequences, approximately 25% being singletons. Sequencing was carried out using blood. The receptors come from a woman aged 65 to 85 in good health.

This clonotype was picked up a small number of times. This chain joins TRBV12-5 and TRBJ2-3; D is undetermined. The CDR3 totals 13 residues. V lost 4 bases and J lost 5, with 10 bases in between. Looked up from germline, CDR1 is LGHNT and CDR2 is FRNRAP. The CDR3 region has the DNA TGTGCTAGTGGTTCCTTCCTCCGAGATACGCAGTATTTT. It is translated as CASGSFLRDTQYF.

This chain joins TRBV6-6 and TRBJ1-4; D may be TRBD1 (6 bases). Trimming left V 6 bases short and J 7 bases short, with 15 bases between. This CDR3 is 14 amino acids long. Germline V gene lookup returns CDR1 MNHNY and CDR2 SVGAGI (reference sequence). The CDR3 nucleotides read TGTGCCAGCAGATTCAGGCAGGGGAGTGAAAAACTGTTTTTT. Encoded protein: CASRFRQGSEKLFF.

V and J are TRBV7-2 and TRBJ2-2, with D perhaps being TRBD1 or TRBD2 (5 bases each). V was shortened by 0 bases and J by 1 base, with 9 bases between the two germline ends. Per the germline V gene, CDR1 is SGHTA and CDR2 is FQGNSA. The CDR3 consists of 16 residues. In nucleotides, the CDR3 is TGTGCCAGCAGCTTAGCGGGGGTCATGAACACCGGGGAGCTGTTTTTT. Residues: CASSLAGVMNTGELFF.

This clonotype was seen a handful of times. The CDR3 is CASSLSTGAYEQYF. In DNA, the CDR3 is TGTGCCAGCAGCTTGTCGACAGGGGCCTACGAGCAGTACTTC. The V gene is TRBV7-2, the J gene TRBJ2-5; 8 bases match TRBD1. The J call may be mistaken, given a closer DNA end match to TRBJ2-7. This CDR3 has 14 residues. Germline V lookup: CDR1 SGHTA, CDR2 FQGNSA.

The gene calls are TRBV28 and TRBJ1-2; 8 bases line up with TRBD1. Trimming cost V 6 bases and J 10 bases; bases outside gene matches: 7. The CDR3 runs to 12 residues. Germline CDR1 reads MDHEN; CDR2 reads SYDVKM. The CDR3 here is CASRFRTGPYTF. In nucleotides, the CDR3 is TGTGCCAGCAGATTCCGGACAGGGCCCTACACCTTC.

V usage is TRBV3-1 and J usage is TRBJ2-2; a weak D match, TRBD1 (5 bases). The CDR3 is made up of 16 amino acids. Per germline, CDR1 LGHDT and CDR2 YNNKEL (reference sequence). V shed 1 base and J shed 6 bases, with 15 bases lying between them. The CDR3 loop is CASSQGKQGRSGELFF. Here the CDR3 DNA reads TGTGCCAGCAGCCAAGGAAAGCAGGGAAGGTCCGGGGAGCTGTTTTTT.

This chain connects TRBV5-5 to TRBJ2-1, with TRBD2 matching over 7 bases. J lost 10 bases, V lost 4 bases, and 8 bases had no gene match. The germline gives CDR1 SGHKS, CDR2 YYEKEE (reference sequence). CDR3 length: 13 residues. CDR3: CASSLTSVREQFF. The CDR3 DNA reads as TGTGCCAGCAGCCTAACTAGCGTTCGAGAGCAGTTCTTC.

The chain employs TRBV10-3 and TRBJ2-3; TRBD2 aligns across 7 bases. There are 14 residues in the CDR3. The V gene's germline CDR1 is ENHRY and CDR2 SYGVKD. With V trimmed by 6 bases and J by 6 bases, 9 bases remained unmatched. In DNA, the CDR3 is TGTGCCATCAGCTCACTCGGGAGGTTGGATACGCAGTATTTT. This sequence encodes CAISSLGRLDTQYF.